Shown below are 25 T cell receptor beta chains from a single sample sequenced in a study of T cells in Graves' hyperthyroidism and ophthalmopathy. Researchers took RNA transcripts and amplified the TCR beta CDR3 regions from them. The TCR CDR3 first-round RT-PCR relied on the HTBI primer set. TCRdb re-called the multiplex PCR reads through MiXCR, storing one row per CDR3 protein. The sample records 600,000 to 900,000 distinct CDR3 sequences, roughly 17% being singletons. Material for sequencing was blood. The receptors originated from a man aged 18-30 years with Graves' hyperthyroidism.

Many counts were recorded for this clonotype. This chain connects TRBV2 to TRBJ2-3; 8 bases line up with TRBD2. V gave up 6 bases and J gave up 2 bases; unmatched junction bases: 10. CDR3 length equals 16 residues. CDR1 and CDR2 from the germline V gene are SNHLY and FYNNEI. The CDR3 DNA reads TGTGCCAGCAGCTCCCCTCAGACTAGCGACACAGATACGCAGTATTTT. This sequence encodes CASSSPQTSDTDTQYF.

This clonotype has a count of ten or more. V is TRBV28 and J is TRBJ2-2, with 8 bases identical to TRBD1. Germline assignment: CDR1 MDHEN and CDR2 SYDVKM. The CDR3 totals 15 residues. Trimming cost V 3 bases and J 6 bases; bases outside gene matches: 6. CDR3 DNA: TGTGCCAGCAGTTTTATAGGACAGGGTGCCGGGGAGCTGTTTTTT. Translated, it gives CASSFIGQGAGELFF.

The chain is built from TRBV6-1 and TRBJ2-1; D possibly corresponds to TRBD2 (5 bases). The germline V gene encodes CDR1 MNHNS and CDR2 SASEGT. This CDR3 region has 14 residues. With 9 bases removed from V and 1 base from J, the gap between germline ends came to 13 bases. The chain's CDR3 is CASTVWESYNEQFF. As DNA, the CDR3 is TGTGCCAGTACAGTTTGGGAGTCCTACAATGAGCAGTTCTTC.

V usage is TRBV2 and J usage is TRBJ1-3, with D possibly TRBD1 on 5 matching bases. Germline CDR1 is SNHLY and CDR2 is FYNNEI. The CDR3 is made up of 15 amino acids. Trimming removed 6 bases at V and 2 bases at J, with 14 bases between. The CDR3 loop reads CASRMTVPTGNTIYF. The CDR3 region has the DNA TGTGCCAGCAGGATGACAGTCCCAACTGGAAACACCATATATTTT.

This clonotype was recorded many times. The chain combines TRBV7-8 with TRBJ2-1; D may be TRBD2 (6 bases). Germline CDR1 and CDR2: SGHVS and FQNEAQ. The CDR3 covers 16 residues. V was pared by 3 bases and J by 3 bases, with 15 bases between. The CDR3 region is CASSFSASGLYNEQFF. The CDR3 coding sequence is TGTGCCAGCAGCTTTTCGGCCAGCGGGCTCTACAATGAGCAGTTCTTC.

The chain uses TRBV7-2 and TRBJ2-3; weak D call: TRBD1 (5 bases). CDR1 and CDR2 (germline): SGHTA, FQGNSA. This CDR3 has 15 amino acids. The V end was cut by 5 bases, the J end by 3 bases, with 15 bases between. CDR3 residues: CASSRQGIRTDTQYF. Here the CDR3 DNA reads TGTGCCAGCAGCAGGCAGGGTATTCGGACAGATACGCAGTATTTT. The variable domain in full, with the rest retrieved from reference TRBV7-2 and TRBJ2-3, is GAGVSQSPSNKVTEKGKDVELRCDPISGHTALYWYRQSLGQGLEFLIYFQGNSAPDKSGLPSDRFSAERTGGSVSTLTIQRTQQEDSAVYLCASSRQGIRTDTQYFGPGTRLTVL.

V and J are TRBV28 and TRBJ2-3; 8 positions match TRBD2. Unmatched junction bases numbered 9, after V lost 6 bases and J lost 4 bases. The length of the CDR3 is 15 residues. The germline gives CDR1 MDHEN, CDR2 SYDVKM. The CDR3 DNA is TGTGCCAGCAGGTGGACTAGCTCTTCGTCAGATACGCAGTATTTT. This sequence encodes CASRWTSSSSDTQYF. The full variable domain, in which reference TRBV28 and TRBJ2-3 provide the parts outside the CDR3, is DVKVTQSSRYLVKRTGEKVFLECVQDMDHENMFWYRQDPGLGLRLIYFSYDVKMKEKGDIPEGYSVSREKKERFSLILESASTNQTSMYLCASRWTSSSSDTQYFGPGTRLTVL.

The chain links TRBV13 to TRBJ1-1, with a tentative D call TRBD1 (5 bases). Per germline, CDR1 PRHDT and CDR2 FYEKMQ (reference sequence). The CDR3 loop spans 11 amino acids. The ends were cut back, 4 bases at V and 10 bases at J, with 10 bases in the middle. This CDR3 is CASSSGFAAFF. The CDR3 nucleotides are TGTGCCAGCAGCTCAGGGTTCGCAGCTTTCTTT.

This clonotype was picked up many times. The genes are TRBV28 and TRBJ2-3; D possibly matches TRBD1 or TRBD2 (5 bases each). The V gene lost 3 bases and the J gene lost 3 bases, with 7 bases spanning the gap. CDR1 is MDHEN, CDR2 SYDVKM, per germline. This CDR3 contains 13 residues. The CDR3 sequence: CASSFEGTDTQYF. CDR3 coding DNA: TGTGCCAGCAGTTTCGAGGGGACAGATACGCAGTATTTT. The full variable domain, in which reference TRBV28 and TRBJ2-3 provide the parts outside the CDR3, is DVKVTQSSRYLVKRTGEKVFLECVQDMDHENMFWYRQDPGLGLRLIYFSYDVKMKEKGDIPEGYSVSREKKERFSLILESASTNQTSMYLCASSFEGTDTQYFGPGTRLTVL.

This clonotype was observed a few times. The chain links TRBV7-9 to TRBJ2-7; D is possibly TRBD2 (5 bases). The CDR3 length is 14 residues. Trimming stripped 3 bases from V and 0 bases from J, with 9 bases between. Germline V gene data show CDR1 as SEHNR and CDR2 as FQNEAQ (reference sequence). The CDR3 loop reads CASSFDGISYEQYF. The CDR3 nucleotides read TGTGCCAGCAGCTTCGACGGGATCTCCTACGAGCAGTACTTC.

This clonotype showed up many times. The rearrangement joins TRBV20-1 to TRBJ2-3; 7 bases fit TRBD1. The V gene's germline CDR1 is DFQATT and CDR2 SNEGSKA (reference sequence). This CDR3 has 16 amino acids. Trimming cost V 6 bases and J 0 bases; bases outside gene matches: 12. CDR3 amino acids: CSAYSPGQTSTDTQYF. CDR3 sequence (DNA): TGCAGTGCCTACTCCCCGGGACAGACTAGCACAGATACGCAGTATTTT.

The rearrangement links TRBV20-1 to TRBJ2-7, with 7 bases matching TRBD2. From germline, CDR1 is DFQATT and CDR2 SNEGSKA (reference sequence). V trimming: 0 bases; J trimming: 5 bases; junction bases outside the gene matches: 4. The CDR3 contains 13 residues. Here the CDR3 reads CSAREGGRDEQYF. In nucleotides, the CDR3 is TGCAGTGCTAGAGAGGGAGGGAGGGACGAGCAGTACTTC.

In its sample, this clonotype was seen many times. The chain recombines TRBV28 with TRBJ2-7; D gene unclear. From germline, CDR1 is MDHEN and CDR2 SYDVKM. V was trimmed by 5 bases and J by 5 bases, leaving 16 bases between them. CDR3 size: 14 residues. The CDR3 region is CASSLPDVGHEQYF. CDR3 nucleotides: TGTGCCAGCAGTCTCCCTGACGTCGGACACGAGCAGTACTTC.

This clonotype came up a few times. The genes are TRBV10-3 and TRBJ2-7, with TRBD1 identical over 9 bases. This CDR3 region has 13 residues. Per the germline V gene, CDR1 is ENHRY and CDR2 is SYGVKD. The V segment lost 9 bases and the J segment 5 bases; nucleotides outside the gene matches: 8. CDR3 in DNA: TGTGCCATTGCCGGGACAGGGCGACACGAGCAGTACTTC. Its protein product is CAIAGTGRHEQYF.

This clonotype has ten or more counts. This chain uses TRBV28 with TRBJ1-2; TRBD1 agrees at 7 bases. CDR1 is MDHEN, CDR2 SYDVKM, per germline. J lost 4 bases, V lost 7 bases, and 3 bases had no gene match. This CDR3 comprises 12 residues. The CDR3 DNA is TGTGCCAGCACGGACAGGATCTATGGCTACACCTTC. Translation gives CASTDRIYGYTF.

This clonotype was observed a few times. The chain uses TRBV29-1 and TRBJ2-7, with D tentatively TRBD1 (5 bases). V was cut by 2 bases and J by 2 bases, with 7 bases left in between. The CDR3 runs 12 residues. Germline V gene data show CDR1 as SQVTM and CDR2 as ANQGSEA. The CDR3 DNA is TGCAGCGTTGAAACAGGAACCTACGAGCAGTACTTC. Translation: CSVETGTYEQYF.

There are a few counts of this clonotype. The chain couples TRBV27 to TRBJ2-3; D call uncertain. The germline gives CDR1 MNHEY, CDR2 SMNVEV (reference sequence). There are 15 residues in the CDR3. V was shortened by 1 base and J by 0 bases, with 8 bases between the two germline ends. The DNA for the CDR3 is TGTGCCAGCAGTTTATTTTCCCCTAGCACAGATACGCAGTATTTT. This encodes CASSLFSPSTDTQYF.

This chain uses TRBV9 with TRBJ2-3; D unresolved. Trimming removed 4 bases from V and 2 bases from J, with 14 bases in between. Germline loops: CDR1 SGDLS, CDR2 YYNGEE. This CDR3 has 15 amino acids. As DNA, the CDR3 is TGTGCCAGCAGCTTCCGTGGGGTGCCCACAGATACGCAGTATTTT. Its translation: CASSFRGVPTDTQYF.

The gene calls are TRBV16 and TRBJ1-1; D is ambiguous. This CDR3 comprises 13 residues. CDR1 is KGHSY, CDR2 FQNENV, per germline. The V and J ends lost 4 bases and 3 bases respectively, with 9 bases between them. The CDR3 DNA follows: TGTGCCAGCAGCCTAGGATGGGACACTGAAGCTTTCTTT. Its translation: CASSLGWDTEAFF.

The genes are TRBV6-1 and TRBJ2-5; D may match TRBD1 or TRBD2 (6 bases each). V dropped 6 bases and J dropped 2 bases, with 19 bases sitting between them. CDR3 length: 16 residues. Germline V gene sequence: CDR1 MNHNS, CDR2 SASEGT. The CDR3 bases are TGTGCCAGCAGCCGGTGGGGGGCAGGGATACAAGAGACCCAGTACTTC. The encoded protein is CASSRWGAGIQETQYF.

This chain uses TRBV5-4 with TRBJ2-7; 9 nucleotides align to TRBD2. The CDR3 loop spans 14 amino acids. Per the germline V gene, CDR1 is SGHNT and CDR2 is YYREEE (reference sequence). After removal of 4 bases from V and 6 bases from J, the junction contained 8 bases not matched to a gene. This chain's CDR3 is CASSGIAGVGEQYF. CDR3 DNA sequence: TGTGCCAGCAGCGGGATAGCGGGAGTAGGCGAGCAGTACTTC.

This clonotype has at least ten counts. The chain carries TRBV29-1 and TRBJ2-5; the D gene is possibly TRBD1 (6 bases). With 6 bases removed from V and 0 bases from J, the gap between germline ends came to 11 bases. From germline, CDR1 is SQVTM and CDR2 ANQGSEA. There are 13 residues in the CDR3. The CDR3 nucleotides read TGCAGCGTCGTCGGACAGCACCAAGAGACCCAGTACTTC. It specifies CSVVGQHQETQYF.

This clonotype appeared a few times. The rearrangement uses TRBV3-1 and TRBJ1-4, with D unclear. This CDR3 is built from 14 residues. Germline V gene data show CDR1 as LGHDT and CDR2 as YNNKEL (reference sequence). Trimming took 2 bases from V and 10 from J, leaving 14 bases between them. CDR3 bases: TGTGCCAGCAGCCAACAATACGAGGATCGAAAACTGTTTTTT. Its protein product is CASSQQYEDRKLFF.

This clonotype was seen repeatedly, ten times or more. The chain carries TRBV6-6 and TRBJ1-1; TRBD1 agrees at 7 bases. The CDR3 is 16 amino acids. Germline lookup yields CDR1 MNHNY and CDR2 SVGAGI (reference sequence). V lost 0 bases, J lost 0 bases, and 4 bases stayed unmatched. The CDR3 DNA sequence: TGTGCCAGCAGTTACTCCCCGGGACAGCTGAACACTGAAGCTTTCTTT. The encoded protein is CASSYSPGQLNTEAFF.

A few counts support this clonotype. The V gene is TRBV19, the J gene TRBJ1-4, with D unresolved. Germline assignment: CDR1 LNHDA and CDR2 SQIVND (reference sequence). This CDR3 has 13 residues. V gave up 3 bases and J gave up 0 bases, with 2 bases separating them. In nucleotides, the CDR3 is TGTGCCAGTAGTATTCCAACTAATGAAAAACTGTTTTTT. Translation: CASSIPTNEKLFF.